The source of this T cell receptor beta chain is a study of radiation and T cells in renal cell carcinoma. The CDR3 contains 14 residues. Per the germline V gene, CDR1 is SEHNR and CDR2 is FQNEAQ (reference sequence). This table comes from immunoSEQ multiplex PCR, and its TCRdb copy is limited to in-frame clones, with some not included. The repertoire includes about 130,000 clones, more than 75% of them detected once, and more than 5% sits in the top ten. Documented time point: blood 2 weeks post-SBRT. As for treatment: 15 Gy SBRT to primary tumor, nephrectomy 4 weeks later. After SBRT, blood was collected at 2 and 4 weeks, plus baseline. As concerns this clone: Germline is not matched at one junction end, which may reflect a read error.

The V gene is TRBV7-9, the J gene TRBJ1-1; 7 bases match TRBD1. This TCR came from a woman between 70 and 85 years old with renal cell carcinoma. This material consisted of blood, taken from a patient whose treatment included radiotherapy and nephrectomy. The CDR3 bases are TGTGCCAGCAGCTTGACTGACAGGGCCCGTGGGTTGGCCTTT. It yields the protein CASSLTDRARGLAF.